Shown below are 5 T cell receptor beta chains from a single sample sequenced in a study of T-cell memory formation after mild COVID-19. TCRdb recomputed calls from the 5' RACE reads with MiXCR, one row per CDR3 protein. Here the sample spans 550,000 to 700,000 distinct CDR3 sequences, 17% being singletons. Sample: PBMCs or a T cell subset sorted from them (not recorded which). These receptors came from an adult woman who had mild COVID-19 (a few samples of this study predate the infection). Cell type and time point are not known.

The chain has TRBV15 and TRBJ1-2; the D is unclear. The CDR3 has 14 residues. Germline V gives CDR1 LNHNV, CDR2 YYDKDF (reference sequence). Trimming took off 1 base at V and 0 bases at J, with 6 bases between the two ends. The DNA of the CDR3 is TGTGCCACCAGCAGAGTAGGGACTAACTATGGCTACACCTTC. Its translation is CATSRVGTNYGYTF. The full variable domain, rest sourced from reference TRBV15 and TRBJ1-2, is DAMVIQNPRYQVTQFGKPVTLSCSQTLNHNVMYWYQQKSSQAPKLLFHYYDKDFNNEADTPDNFQSRRPNTSFCFLDIRSPGLGDTAMYLCATSRVGTNYGYTFGSGTRLTVV.

The chain couples TRBV20-1 to TRBJ2-3; a possible D gene is TRBD2 (6 bases). This CDR3 has 12 amino acids. V was cut by 3 bases and J by 4 bases, with 8 bases left in between. Germline V lookup: CDR1 DFQATT, CDR2 SNEGSKA (reference sequence). The CDR3 reads CSARGGADTQYF. CDR3 DNA: TGCAGTGCTAGGGGGGGAGCAGATACGCAGTATTTT.

The chain links TRBV9 to TRBJ2-3; 12 bases align to TRBD2. The CDR3 contains 16 residues. V shed 2 bases, J shed 3 bases, and the junction held 4 bases outside the gene matches. Germline V lookup: CDR1 SGDLS, CDR2 YYNGEE. The CDR3 loop is CASSVSSGRGTDTQYF. CDR3 nucleotide sequence: TGTGCCAGCAGCGTCTCTAGCGGGAGGGGGACAGATACGCAGTATTTT.

The rearrangement joins TRBV18 to TRBJ2-3; no definite D call. Trimming left V 7 bases short and J 1 base short, with 12 bases between. Looked up from germline, CDR1 is KGHSH and CDR2 is LQKENI. The CDR3 sequence is 14 residues long. The CDR3, as DNA: TGTGCCAGCTTGAACAGCGCGGGCACAGATACGCAGTATTTT. Protein: CASLNSAGTDTQYF.

This clonotype was seen many times. This chain uses TRBV3-1 with TRBJ1-1; D is unclear. The germline gives CDR1 LGHDT, CDR2 YNNKEL (reference sequence). Trimming took off 1 base at V and 2 bases at J, with 8 bases between the two ends. CDR3 size: 14 residues. The CDR3 here is CASSQVQSNTEAFF. In DNA form, the CDR3 reads TGTGCCAGCAGCCAAGTTCAGAGTAACACTGAAGCTTTCTTT.